This entry features one T cell receptor (beta chain) sequence. The CDR3 length is 14 residues. Germline V CDR1 and CDR2: SGDLS, YYNGEE. V lost 0 bases and J lost 2, with 8 bases in between. This entry is derived from a study of shared clonotypes between healthy human individuals. TCRdb keeps only in-frame clones here, not all; method: immunoSEQ multiplex PCR. The table lists 75,000 to 100,000 clones, about half of them singletons. This TCR came from a woman aged 40 to 55 in good health. Some clones in this sample may be carry-over from other donors' samples. Sequenced sample: PBMCs. This chain joins TRBV9 and TRBJ1-1; a weak D match, TRBD1 (5 bases). The CDR3 reads CASSVATANTEAFF. In DNA, the CDR3 is TGTGCCAGCAGCGTAGCGACAGCTAACACTGAAGCTTTCTTT.